This T cell receptor beta chain was captured in a study of T-cell reconstitution after alpha-beta-depleted transplantation in children. Points from the study as a whole: Newly made T cells mostly supplied T-cell counts and diversity one year after transplant. There were some patients whose high TCRbeta diversity at day 60 came from surviving recipient T cells and thymic progenitors. Several hundred expanded graft clones reportedly were the source of alpha-beta T cells about two months after transplant.

Using unique molecular identifiers, the investigators prepared the TCRbeta library. TCRdb analysed the PCR reads with MiXCR anew, one entry per CDR3 protein. Found here are over 400,000 distinct CDR3 sequences, around two fifths of them singletons; the top ten hold 27%. This clonotype was counted many times. As yet, its antigen is unknown. V gave up 6 bases and J gave up 3 bases; unmatched junction bases: 11. The CDR3 totals 17 residues. Sample: PBMCs, taken before TCRalphabeta/CD19-depleted stem cell transplant. V gene TRBV12-3 or TRBV12-4 combines with J gene TRBJ2-5; 12 bases match TRBD2. This TCR was sampled from a girl aged 2 to 10 with aplastic anemia, due to receive a stem cell transplant. CDR3 sequence (DNA): TGTGCCAGCAGGTCCGGGACTAGCGGGCGATTTAAAGAGACCCAGTACTTC. Amino acids: CASRSGTSGRFKETQYF.